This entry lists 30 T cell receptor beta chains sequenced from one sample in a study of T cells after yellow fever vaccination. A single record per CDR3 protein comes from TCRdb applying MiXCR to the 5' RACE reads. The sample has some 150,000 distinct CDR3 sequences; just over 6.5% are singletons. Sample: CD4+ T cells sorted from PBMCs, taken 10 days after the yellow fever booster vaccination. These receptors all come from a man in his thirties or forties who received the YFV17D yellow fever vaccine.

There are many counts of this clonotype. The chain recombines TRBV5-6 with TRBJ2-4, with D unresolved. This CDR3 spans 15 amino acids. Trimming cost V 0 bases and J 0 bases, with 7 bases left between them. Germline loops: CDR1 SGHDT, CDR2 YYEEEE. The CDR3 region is CASSLAVGAKNIQYF. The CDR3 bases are TGTGCCAGCAGCTTGGCTGTTGGAGCCAAAAACATTCAGTACTTC.

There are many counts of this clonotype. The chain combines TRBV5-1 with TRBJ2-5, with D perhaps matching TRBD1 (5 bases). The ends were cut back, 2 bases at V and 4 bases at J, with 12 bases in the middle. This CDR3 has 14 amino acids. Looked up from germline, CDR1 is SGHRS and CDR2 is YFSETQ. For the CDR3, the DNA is TGCGCCAGCAGCTTCACTGACAGTTCAGAGACCCAGTACTTC. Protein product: CASSFTDSSETQYF.

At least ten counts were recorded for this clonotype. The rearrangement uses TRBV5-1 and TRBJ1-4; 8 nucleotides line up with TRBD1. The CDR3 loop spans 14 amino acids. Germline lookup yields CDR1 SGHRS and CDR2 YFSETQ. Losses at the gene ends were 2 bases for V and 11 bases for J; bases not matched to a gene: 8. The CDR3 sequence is CASSFGQGPAKLFF. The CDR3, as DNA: TGCGCCAGCAGCTTTGGACAGGGCCCAGCGAAACTGTTTTTT.

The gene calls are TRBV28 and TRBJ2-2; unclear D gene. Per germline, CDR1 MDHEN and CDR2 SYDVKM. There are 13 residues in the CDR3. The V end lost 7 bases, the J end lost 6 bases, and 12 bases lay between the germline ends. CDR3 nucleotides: TGTGCCAGCAAGTTTGCCGGAGCCGGGGAGCTGTTTTTT. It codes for CASKFAGAGELFF. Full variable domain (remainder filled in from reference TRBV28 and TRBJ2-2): DVKVTQSSRYLVKRTGEKVFLECVQDMDHENMFWYRQDPGLGLRLIYFSYDVKMKEKGDIPEGYSVSREKKERFSLILESASTNQTSMYLCASKFAGAGELFFGEGSRLTVL.

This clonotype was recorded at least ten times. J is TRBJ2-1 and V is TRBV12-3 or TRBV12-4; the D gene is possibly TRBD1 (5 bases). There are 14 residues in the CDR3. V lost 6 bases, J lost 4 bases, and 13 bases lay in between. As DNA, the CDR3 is TGTGCCAGCAGCCTAGACAGTATTTACAATGAGCAGTTCTTC. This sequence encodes CASSLDSIYNEQFF.

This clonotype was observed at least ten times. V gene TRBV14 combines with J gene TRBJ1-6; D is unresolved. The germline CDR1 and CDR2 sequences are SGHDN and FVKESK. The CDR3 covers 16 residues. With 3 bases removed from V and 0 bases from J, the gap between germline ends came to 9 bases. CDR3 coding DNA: TGTGCCAGCAGCCATAGACGGAGCTCCTATAATTCACCCCTCCACTTT. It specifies CASSHRRSSYNSPLHF.

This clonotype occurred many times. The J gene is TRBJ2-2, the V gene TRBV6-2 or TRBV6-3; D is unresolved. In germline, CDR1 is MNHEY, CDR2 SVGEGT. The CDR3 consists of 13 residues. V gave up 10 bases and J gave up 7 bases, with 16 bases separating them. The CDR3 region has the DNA TGTGCCATCAAACGAGTGGACCTCGGGGAGCTGTTTTTT. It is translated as CAIKRVDLGELFF.

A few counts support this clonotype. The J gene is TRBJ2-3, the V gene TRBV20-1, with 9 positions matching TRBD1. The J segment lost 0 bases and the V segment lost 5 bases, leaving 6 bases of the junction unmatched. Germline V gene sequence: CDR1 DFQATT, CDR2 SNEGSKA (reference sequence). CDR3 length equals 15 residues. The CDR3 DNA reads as TGCAGTGCTTTACGGGGACAGGGTAGCACAGATACGCAGTATTTT. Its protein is CSALRGQGSTDTQYF.

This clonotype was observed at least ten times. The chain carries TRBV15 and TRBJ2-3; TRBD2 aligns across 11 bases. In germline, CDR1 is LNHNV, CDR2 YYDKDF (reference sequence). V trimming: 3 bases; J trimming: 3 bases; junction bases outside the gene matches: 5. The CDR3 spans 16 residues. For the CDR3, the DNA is TGTGCCACCAGCAGGACTCTAGCGGGAGGAACAGATACGCAGTATTTT. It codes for CATSRTLAGGTDTQYF.

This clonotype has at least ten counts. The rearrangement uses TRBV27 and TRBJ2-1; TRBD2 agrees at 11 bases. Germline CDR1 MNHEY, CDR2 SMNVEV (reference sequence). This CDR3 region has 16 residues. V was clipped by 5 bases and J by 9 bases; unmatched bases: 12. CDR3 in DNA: TGTGCCAGCAGTAGTAGCGGGAGGGCCAGAGGCACTGAGCAGTTCTTC. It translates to CASSSSGRARGTEQFF.

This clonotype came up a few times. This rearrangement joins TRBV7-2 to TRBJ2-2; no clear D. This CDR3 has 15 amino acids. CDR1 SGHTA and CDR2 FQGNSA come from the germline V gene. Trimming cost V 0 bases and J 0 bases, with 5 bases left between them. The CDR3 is CASSLATTNTGELFF. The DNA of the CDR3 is TGTGCCAGCAGCTTAGCGACCACGAACACCGGGGAGCTGTTTTTT.

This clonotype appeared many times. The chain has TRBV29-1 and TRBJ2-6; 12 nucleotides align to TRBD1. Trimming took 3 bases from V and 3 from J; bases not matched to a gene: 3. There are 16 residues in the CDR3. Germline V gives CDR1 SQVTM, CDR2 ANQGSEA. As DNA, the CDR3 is TGCAGCGTTGAGGGACAGGGGGCAGTTGGGGCCAACGTCCTGACTTTC. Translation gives CSVEGQGAVGANVLTF.

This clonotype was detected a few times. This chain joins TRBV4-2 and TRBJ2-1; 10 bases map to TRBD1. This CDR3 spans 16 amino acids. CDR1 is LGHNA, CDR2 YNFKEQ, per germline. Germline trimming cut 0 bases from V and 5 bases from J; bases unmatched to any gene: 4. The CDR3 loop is CASSQDTGQGHNEQFF. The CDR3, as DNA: TGTGCCAGCAGCCAAGATACGGGACAGGGGCACAATGAGCAGTTCTTC.

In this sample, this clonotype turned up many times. CDR3 nucleotides: TGTGCCAGCAGAGTATACCCCCAGGGGGCTAGTGCCTACGAGCAGTACTTC. Amino acids: CASRVYPQGASAYEQYF. The chain is built from TRBV5-5 and TRBJ2-7; 8 bases align to TRBD1. V was pared by 5 bases and J by 2 bases, with 15 bases of the junction left unmatched. The CDR3 length is 17 residues. CDR1 SGHKS and CDR2 YYEKEE come from the germline V gene (reference sequence).

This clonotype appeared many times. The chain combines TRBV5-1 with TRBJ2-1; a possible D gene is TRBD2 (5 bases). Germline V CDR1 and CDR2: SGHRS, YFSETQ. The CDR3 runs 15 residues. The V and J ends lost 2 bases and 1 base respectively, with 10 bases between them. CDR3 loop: CASSFEGKSYNEQFF. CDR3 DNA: TGCGCCAGCAGCTTCGAGGGCAAGTCCTACAATGAGCAGTTCTTC. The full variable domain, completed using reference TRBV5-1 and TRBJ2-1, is KAGVTQTPRYLIKTRGQQVTLSCSPISGHRSVSWYQQTPGQGLQFLFEYFSETQRNKGNFPGRFSGRQFSNSRSEMNVSTLELGDSALYLCASSFEGKSYNEQFFGPGTRLTVL.

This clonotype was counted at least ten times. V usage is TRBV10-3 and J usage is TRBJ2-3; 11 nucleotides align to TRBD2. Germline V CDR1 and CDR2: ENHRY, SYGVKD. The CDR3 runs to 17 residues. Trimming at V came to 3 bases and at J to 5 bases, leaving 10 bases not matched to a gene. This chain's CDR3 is CAISDRVAGGEGDTQYF. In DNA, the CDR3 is TGTGCCATCAGTGACCGCGTAGCGGGAGGGGAGGGAGATACGCAGTATTTT.

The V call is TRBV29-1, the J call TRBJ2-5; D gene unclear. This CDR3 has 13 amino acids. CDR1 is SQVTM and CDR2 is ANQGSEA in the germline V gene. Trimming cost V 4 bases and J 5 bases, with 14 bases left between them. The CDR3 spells CSVVWPLLETQYF. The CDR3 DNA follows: TGCAGCGTTGTATGGCCTCTTCTGGAGACCCAGTACTTC. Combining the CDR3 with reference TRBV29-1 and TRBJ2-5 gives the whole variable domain SAVISQKPSRDICQRGTSLTIQCQVDSQVTMMFWYRQQPGQSLTLIATANQGSEATYESGFVIDKFPISRPNLTFSTLTVSNMSPEDSSIYLCSVVWPLLETQYFGPGTRLLVL.

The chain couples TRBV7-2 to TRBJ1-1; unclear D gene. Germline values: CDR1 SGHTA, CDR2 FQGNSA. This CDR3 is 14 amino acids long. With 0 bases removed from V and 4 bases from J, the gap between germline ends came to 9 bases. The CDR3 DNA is TGTGCCAGCAGCTTAGCGGGTGGTGTCACTGAAGCTTTCTTT. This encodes CASSLAGGVTEAFF. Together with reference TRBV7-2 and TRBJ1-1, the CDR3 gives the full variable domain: GAGVSQSPSNKVTEKGKDVELRCDPISGHTALYWYRQSLGQGLEFLIYFQGNSAPDKSGLPSDRFSAERTGGSVSTLTIQRTQQEDSAVYLCASSLAGGVTEAFFGQGTRLTVV.

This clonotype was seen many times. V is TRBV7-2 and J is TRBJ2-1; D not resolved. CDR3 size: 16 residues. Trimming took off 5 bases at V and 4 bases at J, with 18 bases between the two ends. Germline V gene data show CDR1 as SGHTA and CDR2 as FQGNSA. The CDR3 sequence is CASSHGPYLDYNEQFF. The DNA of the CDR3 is TGTGCCAGCAGCCATGGACCGTACCTAGATTACAATGAGCAGTTCTTC. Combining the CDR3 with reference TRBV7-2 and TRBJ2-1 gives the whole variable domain GAGVSQSPSNKVTEKGKDVELRCDPISGHTALYWYRQSLGQGLEFLIYFQGNSAPDKSGLPSDRFSAERTGGSVSTLTIQRTQQEDSAVYLCASSHGPYLDYNEQFFGPGTRLTVL.

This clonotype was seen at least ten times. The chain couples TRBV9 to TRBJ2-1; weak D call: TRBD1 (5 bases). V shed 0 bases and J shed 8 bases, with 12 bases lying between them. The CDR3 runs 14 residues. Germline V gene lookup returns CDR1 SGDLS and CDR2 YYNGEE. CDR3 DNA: TGTGCCAGCAGCGTAGCTACGGTAGGGGATGAGCAGTTCTTC. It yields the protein CASSVATVGDEQFF. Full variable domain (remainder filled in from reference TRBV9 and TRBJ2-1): DSGVTQTPKHLITATGQRVTLRCSPRSGDLSVYWYQQSLDQGLQFLIQYYNGEERAKGNILERFSAQQFPDLHSELNLSSLELGDSALYFCASSVATVGDEQFFGPGTRLTVL.

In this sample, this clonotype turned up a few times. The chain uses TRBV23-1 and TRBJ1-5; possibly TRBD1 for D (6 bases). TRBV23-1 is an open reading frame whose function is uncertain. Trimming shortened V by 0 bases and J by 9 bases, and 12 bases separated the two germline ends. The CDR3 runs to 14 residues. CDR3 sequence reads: CASSQSGGPGPQHF. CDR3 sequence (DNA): TGCGCCAGCAGTCAATCGGGGGGGCCGGGGCCCCAGCATTTT.

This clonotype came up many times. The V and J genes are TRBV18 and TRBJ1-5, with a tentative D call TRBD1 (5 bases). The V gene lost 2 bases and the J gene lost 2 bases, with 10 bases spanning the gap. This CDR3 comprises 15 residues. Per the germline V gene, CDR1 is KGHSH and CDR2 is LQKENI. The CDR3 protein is CASSPRWDGNQPQHF. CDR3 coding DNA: TGTGCCAGCTCACCAAGGTGGGACGGCAATCAGCCCCAGCATTTT.

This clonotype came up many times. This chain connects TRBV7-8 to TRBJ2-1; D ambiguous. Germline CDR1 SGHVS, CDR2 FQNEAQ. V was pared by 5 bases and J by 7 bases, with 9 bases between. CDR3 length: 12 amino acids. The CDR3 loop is CASSLQGNEQFF. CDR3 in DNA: TGTGCCAGCAGCCTCCAAGGGAATGAGCAGTTCTTC.

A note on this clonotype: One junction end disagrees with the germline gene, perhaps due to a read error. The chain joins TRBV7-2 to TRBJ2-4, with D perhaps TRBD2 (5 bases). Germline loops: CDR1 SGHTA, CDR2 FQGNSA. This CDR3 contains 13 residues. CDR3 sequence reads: CASNTNRADPRDF. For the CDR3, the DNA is TGTGCCAGCAACACAAATAGAGCGGACCCAAGGGACTTC.

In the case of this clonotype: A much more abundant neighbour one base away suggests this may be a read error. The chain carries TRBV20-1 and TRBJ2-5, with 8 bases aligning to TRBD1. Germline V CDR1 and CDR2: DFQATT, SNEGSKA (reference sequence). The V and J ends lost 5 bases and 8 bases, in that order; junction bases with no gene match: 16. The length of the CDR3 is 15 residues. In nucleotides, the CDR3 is TGCAGTGCTCTCAACCCAGGGGGCGCCTGGGATACCCAGTACTTC. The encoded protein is CSALNPGGAWDTQYF.

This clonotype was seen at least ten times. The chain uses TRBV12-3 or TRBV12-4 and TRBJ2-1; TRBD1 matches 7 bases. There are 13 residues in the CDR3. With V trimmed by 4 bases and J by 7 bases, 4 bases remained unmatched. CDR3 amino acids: CASSSQGTNEQFF. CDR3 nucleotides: TGTGCCAGCAGTTCACAGGGGACGAATGAGCAGTTCTTC.

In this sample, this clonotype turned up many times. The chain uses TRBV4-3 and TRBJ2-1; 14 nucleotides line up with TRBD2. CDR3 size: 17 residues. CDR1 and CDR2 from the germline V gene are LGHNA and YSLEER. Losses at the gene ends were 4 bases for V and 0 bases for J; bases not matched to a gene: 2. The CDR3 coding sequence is TGCGCCAGCAGCCGCGGGACTAGCGGGAGCTCCTACAATGAGCAGTTCTTC. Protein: CASSRGTSGSSYNEQFF.

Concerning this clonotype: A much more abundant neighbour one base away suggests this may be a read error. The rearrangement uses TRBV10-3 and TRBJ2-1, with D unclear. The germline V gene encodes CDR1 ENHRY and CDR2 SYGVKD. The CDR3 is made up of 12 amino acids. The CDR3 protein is CAFSAVYNEQFF. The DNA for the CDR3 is TGTGCCTTCAGCGCCGTATACAATGAGCAGTTCTTC.

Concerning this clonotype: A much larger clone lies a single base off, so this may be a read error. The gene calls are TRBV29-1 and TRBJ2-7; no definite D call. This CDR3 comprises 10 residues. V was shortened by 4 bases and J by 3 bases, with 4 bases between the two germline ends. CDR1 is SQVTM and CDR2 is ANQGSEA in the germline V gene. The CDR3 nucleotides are TGCAGCGTTGCTGTCTACGAGCAGTACTTC. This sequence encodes CSVAVYEQYF.

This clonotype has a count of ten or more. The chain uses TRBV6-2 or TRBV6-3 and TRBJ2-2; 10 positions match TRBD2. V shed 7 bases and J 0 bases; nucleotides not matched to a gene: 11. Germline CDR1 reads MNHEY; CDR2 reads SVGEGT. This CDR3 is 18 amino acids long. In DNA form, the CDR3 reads TGTGCCAGCACAATTGGGGTAGCGGGAGGCGCGAACACCGGGGAGCTGTTTTTT. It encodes CASTIGVAGGANTGELFF.